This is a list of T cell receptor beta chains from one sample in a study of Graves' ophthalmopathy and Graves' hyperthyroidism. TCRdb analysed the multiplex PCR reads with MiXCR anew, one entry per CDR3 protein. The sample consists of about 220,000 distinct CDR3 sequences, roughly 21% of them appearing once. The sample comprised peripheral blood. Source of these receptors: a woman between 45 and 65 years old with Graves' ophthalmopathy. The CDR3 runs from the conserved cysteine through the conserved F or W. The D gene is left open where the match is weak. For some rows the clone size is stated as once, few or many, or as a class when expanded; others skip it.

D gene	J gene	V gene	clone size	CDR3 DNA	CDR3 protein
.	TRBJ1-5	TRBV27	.	TGTGCCAGCACTCTATCCAATCAGCCCCAGCGTTTT	CASTLSNQPQRF
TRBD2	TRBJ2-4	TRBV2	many	TGTGCCAGCAGTGCTGTTCCGGCGGGAGGTCTGGCAAACATTCAGTACTTC	CASSAVPAGGLANIQYF
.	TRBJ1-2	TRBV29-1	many	TGCAGCGTTGATGCCAGGGGTTACGGCTACACCTTC	CSVDARGYGYTF
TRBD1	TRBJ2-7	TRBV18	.	TGTGCCAGCTCACCCCCGGGACAGGGCATTCCGACCTTC	CASSPPGQGIPTF
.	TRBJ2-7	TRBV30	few	TGTGCCTGGAGTCCCGAGTTCAAGACATACTACGAGCAGTACTTC	CAWSPEFKTYYEQYF
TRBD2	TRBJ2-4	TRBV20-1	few	TGCAGTGCTAGCCCCTACCTAGCGGAGAACATTCAGTACTTC	CSASPYLAENIQYF
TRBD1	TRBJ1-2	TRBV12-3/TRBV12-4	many	TGTGCCAGCAGCCGCGCTTCGGGACAGGGGGTGGGGGGCTACACCTTC	CASSRASGQGVGGYTF
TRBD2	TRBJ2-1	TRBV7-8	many	TGTGCCAGCGTTGGAGAGCGGGAGGGCCCCTACAATGAGCAGTTCTTC	CASVGEREGPYNEQFF
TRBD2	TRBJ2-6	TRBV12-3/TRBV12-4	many	TGTGCCAGCAGATATGGGGGGGCTGGGGCCAACGTCCTGACTTTC	CASRYGGAGANVLTF
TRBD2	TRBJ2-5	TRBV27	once	TGTGCCAGCGCCGCAACTAGCGGGGGGGCAGAGACCCAGTACTTC	CASAATSGGAETQYF
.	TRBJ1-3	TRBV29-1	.	TGCAGCGTTGACGGGGGAGCAAACACCATATATTTT	CSVDGGANTIYF
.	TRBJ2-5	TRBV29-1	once	TGCAGCGTTGAGCAGGGCAGGGATGGTGAGACCCAGTACTTC	CSVEQGRDGETQYF
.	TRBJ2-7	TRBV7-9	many	TGTGCCAGCAGCTTAGGGACTACCCCCTACGAGCAGTACTTC	CASSLGTTPYEQYF